This T cell receptor (beta chain) was recovered during a study of T cells after somatic rescue of genetic block. Using immunoSEQ multiplex PCR, the repertoire was profiled, and TCRdb retains in-frame clones only, with some absent. The sample records nearly 10,000 clones, roughly 81% being singletons. This CDR3 contains 13 residues. Trimming took 5 bases from V and 4 from J, leaving 9 bases between them. Looked up from germline, CDR1 is SGHAT and CDR2 is FQNNGV. The chain couples TRBV11-2 to TRBJ2-1; the D gene is possibly TRBD1 (5 bases). This clonotype was sampled from a boy aged 5-17 years. The specimen was peripheral blood mononuclear cells (PBMCs). The DNA for the CDR3 is TGTGCCAGCAGCCCTCGACAGTACAATGAGCAGTTCTTC. This encodes CASSPRQYNEQFF.